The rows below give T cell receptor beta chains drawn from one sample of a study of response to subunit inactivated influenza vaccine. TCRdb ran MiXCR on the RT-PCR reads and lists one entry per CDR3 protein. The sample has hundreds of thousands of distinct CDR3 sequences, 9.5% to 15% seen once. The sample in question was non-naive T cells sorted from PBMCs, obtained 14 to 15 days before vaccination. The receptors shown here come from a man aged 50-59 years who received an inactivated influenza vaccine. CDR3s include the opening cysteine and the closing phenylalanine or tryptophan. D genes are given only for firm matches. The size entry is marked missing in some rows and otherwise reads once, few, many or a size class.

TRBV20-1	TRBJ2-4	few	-	TGCAGTGCTAGAGAAACTGTTTTAGCCAAAAACATTCAGTACTTC	CSARETVLAKNIQYF
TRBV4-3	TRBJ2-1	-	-	TGCGCCAGCAGCCAAGATCCTACCCCAGGGGTCGGTGAGCAGTTCTTC	CASSQDPTPGVGEQFF
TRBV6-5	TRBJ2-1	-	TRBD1	TGTGCCAGCAGTTACGAGGGGGCGTCCTACAATGAGCAGTTCTTC	CASSYEGASYNEQFF
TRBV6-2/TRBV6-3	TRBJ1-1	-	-	TGTGCCAGCGGTACCCCAGGAAGTCCTCCTGAAGCTTTCTTT	CASGTPGSPPEAFF
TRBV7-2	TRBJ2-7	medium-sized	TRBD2	TGTGCCAGCAGCCCCCTAACGGGGGGGACCTACGAGCAGTACTTC	CASSPLTGGTYEQYF
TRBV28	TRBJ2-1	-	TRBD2	TGTGCCAGCTCCGGACTAGCGGGAGGAACTGAGCAGTTCTTC	CASSGLAGGTEQFF
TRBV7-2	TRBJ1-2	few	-	TGTGCCAGCAGCATAGAGAGCGGTGGGGGCTACACCTTC	CASSIESGGGYTF
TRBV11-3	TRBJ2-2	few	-	TGTGCCAGCAGCTTAGATCTCGGGCGCGGGGAGCTGTTTTTT	CASSLDLGRGELFF
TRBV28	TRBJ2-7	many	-	TGTGCCAGCAGGGCGACAAACTACGAGCAGTACTTC	CASRATNYEQYF
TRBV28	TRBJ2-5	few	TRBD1	TGTGCCAGCAGTTCGACAGGGGTACGGGAGACCCAGTACTTC	CASSSTGVRETQYF
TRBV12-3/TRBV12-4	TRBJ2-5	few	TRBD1	TGTGCCAGCAGTTATATCCTGGACAGGGGGCGTCGGGAGACCCAGTACTTC	CASSYILDRGRRETQYF
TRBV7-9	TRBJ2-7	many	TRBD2	TGTGCCAGCAACCCAGGACTAGCTCGCTACGAGCAGTACTTC	CASNPGLARYEQYF
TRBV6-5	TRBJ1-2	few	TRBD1	TGTGCCAGCAGTTACTCGATAGGGGGCGGCTACACCTTC	CASSYSIGGGYTF
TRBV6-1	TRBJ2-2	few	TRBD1	TGTGCCACCCGGACAGGGTCCACCGGGGAGCTGTTTTTT	CATRTGSTGELFF
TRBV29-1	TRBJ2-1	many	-	TGCAGCGTTGGCCTTGCTAGGTGGAATGAGCAGTTCTTC	CSVGLARWNEQFF
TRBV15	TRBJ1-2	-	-	TGTGCCACCAGCAGAGATACAGGGATTGATGGCTACACCTTC	CATSRDTGIDGYTF
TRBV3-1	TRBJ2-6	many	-	TGTGCCAGCAGCCAAGATGAGGGTCCTTCTGGGGCCAACGTCCTGACTTTC	CASSQDEGPSGANVLTF
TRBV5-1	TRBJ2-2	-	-	TGCGCCAGCAGCTTTTCTGACAGCACCGGGGAGCTGTTTTTT	CASSFSDSTGELFF
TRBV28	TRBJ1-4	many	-	TGTGCCAGCAGTGACCGAGGGTACACAACTAATGAAAAACTGTTTTTT	CASSDRGYTTNEKLFF
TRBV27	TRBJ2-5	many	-	TGTGCCAGCAGTCTAATGGGGGGATCCAGGTTGGAGACCCAGTACTTC	CASSLMGGSRLETQYF
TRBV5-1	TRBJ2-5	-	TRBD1	TGCGCCAGCAGCCCGTCCGGGACAGTCGATGAGACCCAGTACTTC	CASSPSGTVDETQYF
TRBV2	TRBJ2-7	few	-	TGTGCCAGCAGTGAAAGCTGGGCGGTGCGGGAGCAGTACTTC	CASSESWAVREQYF
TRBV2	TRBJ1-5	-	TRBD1	TGTGCCAGCACAGGACAGGGGGTTCGTCAGCCCCAGCATTTT	CASTGQGVRQPQHF
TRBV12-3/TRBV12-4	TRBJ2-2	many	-	TGTGCCAGCAGTTTCCTTCCGGGATCCGGGGAGCTGTTTTTT	CASSFLPGSGELFF
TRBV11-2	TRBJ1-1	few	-	TGTGCCAGCAGCCCCGTCCCCCAATTCAGGAGGAACACTGAAGCTTTCTTT	CASSPVPQFRRNTEAFF
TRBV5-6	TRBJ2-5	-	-	TGTGCCAGCAGCATCGGGCTGGGCGAGACCCAGTACTTC	CASSIGLGETQYF
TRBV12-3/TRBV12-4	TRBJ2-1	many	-	TGTGCCAGCAGTTACCCGGGACGGAGGAATGAGCAGTTCTTC	CASSYPGRRNEQFF
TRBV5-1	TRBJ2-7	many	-	TGCGCCAGCAGAGGGGATGGCTACGAGCAGTACTTC	CASRGDGYEQYF
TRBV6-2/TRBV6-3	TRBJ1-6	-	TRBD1	TGTGCCAGCAGTCCGCGACAGGGGAGCGCCTATAATTCACCCCTCCACTTT	CASSPRQGSAYNSPLHF
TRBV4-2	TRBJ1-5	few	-	TGTGCCAGCAGCCAATTGTATGGGGGCCAGCCCCAGCATTTT	CASSQLYGGQPQHF
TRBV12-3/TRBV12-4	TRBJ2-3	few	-	TGTGCCAGCAGTTTAGCGGGGGACACAGATACGCAGTATTTT	CASSLAGDTDTQYF
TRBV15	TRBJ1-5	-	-	TGTGCCACCAGCGAGGGACTCCATCAGCCCCAGCATTTT	CATSEGLHQPQHF
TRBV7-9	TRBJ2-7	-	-	TGTGCCAGCAGCCCCGAGGTTAGTTACGAGCAGTACTTC	CASSPEVSYEQYF
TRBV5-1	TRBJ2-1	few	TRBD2	TGCGCCAGCAGCTTGGCAAGCGGGGGTTTAGATGAGCAGTTCTTC	CASSLASGGLDEQFF
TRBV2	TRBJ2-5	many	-	TGTGCCAGCAGTGAAAAGAATCAGGGATTGGAGACCCAGTACTTC	CASSEKNQGLETQYF
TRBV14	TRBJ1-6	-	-	TGTGCCAGCAGCCAAGACCACGGGGTCTCATCACCCCTCCACTTT	CASSQDHGVSSPLHF
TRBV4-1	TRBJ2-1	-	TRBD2	TGCGCCAGCAGCCAAGGGGCACTAGCGGGGGGGCGGGGTAAGCAGTTCTTC	CASSQGALAGGRGKQFF
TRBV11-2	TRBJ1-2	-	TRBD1	TGTGCCAGCAGCAAGAGCCAGGGGGCGGGTGGCTACACCTTC	CASSKSQGAGGYTF
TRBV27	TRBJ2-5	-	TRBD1	TGTGCCAGCAGTCCCGACAGGGACGGACGGGGGACCCAGTACTTC	CASSPDRDGRGTQYF
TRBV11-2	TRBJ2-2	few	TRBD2	TGTGTCAGCAGCTTAGTCCCTAGCGGGGACTTCGAAGGCGGGGAGCTGTTTTTT	CVSSLVPSGDFEGGELFF
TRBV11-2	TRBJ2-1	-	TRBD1	TGTGCCAGCAGCGCCCAGGGGGTCGAGCAGTTCTTC	CASSAQGVEQFF